This TCR beta chain was identified during a study of healthy donors' naive CD4 and CD8 T cells. Study-wide results and caveats: Positive CDR3 charge linked to CD4+ cells, negative to CD8+ cells.

V dropped 7 bases and J dropped 3; count of bases not matched to a gene: 11. Looked up from germline, CDR1 is MNHEY and CDR2 is SMNVEV (reference sequence). CDR3 length: 15 amino acids. Note on this clonotype: Antigen specificity is unknown.

A linear amplification protocol produced the TCR libraries from 450 to 500 ng of total RNA. MiXCR was run by TCRdb on the reads, yielding one entry per CDR3 protein. This sample has about 180,000 distinct CDR3 sequences, with 65% to 75% found just once. Material for sequencing was naive CD4+ and CD8+ T cells sorted from blood, pooled from several donors. The rearrangement joins TRBV27 to TRBJ2-5; 7 bases are shared with TRBD2. The receptor's source is a pool of human donors in good health; the sample pools cells from several healthy donors. CDR3 nucleotides: TGTGCCAGCACCCCCGGCAGGGAGGGCAAAGAGACCCAGTACTTC. Translated, it gives CASTPGREGKETQYF.